A single sample is the source of the 7 T cell receptor beta chains below, sequenced in a study of cytomegalovirus exposure and HLA in healthy donors. Researchers ran the PCR with 60 Vbeta and 13 Jbeta primers. Repertoires were generated with immunoSEQ multiplex PCR, while TCRdb's copy carries only in-frame clones and drops some. The table includes around 140,000 clones, around 75% detected once. Input material: PBMCs. The receptor set was obtained from a man aged 40-55 years in good health and CMV-seronegative.

Only one count was recorded for this clone. This chain links TRBV9 with TRBJ2-5, with a tentative D call TRBD2 (5 bases). CDR1 and CDR2 (germline): SGDLS, YYNGEE. V was clipped by 0 bases and J by 0 bases, with 15 bases between them. The CDR3 loop spans 17 amino acids. The CDR3 sequence: CASSVDSGSSYQETQYF. Written as DNA, the CDR3 is TGTGCCAGCAGCGTAGATTCGGGGTCGTCGTACCAAGAGACCCAGTACTTC.

In its sample, this clone was seen a few times. The chain employs TRBV9 and TRBJ1-1; no definite D call. This CDR3 has 14 residues. V gave up 2 bases and J gave up 3 bases, with 11 bases separating them. Germline CDR1 SGDLS, CDR2 YYNGEE. DNA of the CDR3: TGTGCCAGCAGCGTGATGTGGCGGGACACTGAAGCTTTCTTT. It yields the protein CASSVMWRDTEAFF. The full variable domain, its missing parts supplied by reference TRBV9 and TRBJ1-1, is DSGVTQTPKHLITATGQRVTLRCSPRSGDLSVYWYQQSLDQGLQFLIQYYNGEERAKGNILERFSAQQFPDLHSELNLSSLELGDSALYFCASSVMWRDTEAFFGQGTRLTVV.

V is TRBV27 and J is TRBJ1-2; 12 positions agree with TRBD1. Germline values: CDR1 MNHEY, CDR2 SMNVEV (reference sequence). Germline trimming cut 8 bases from V and 8 bases from J; bases unmatched to any gene: 18. There are 17 residues in the CDR3. CDR3: CASYYRGTGGLSGGYTF. The CDR3 nucleotides read TGTGCCAGCTACTACCGGGGGACAGGGGGCCTCTCAGGAGGCTACACCTTC.

V is TRBV4-3 and J is TRBJ2-5; 7 positions match TRBD1. With V trimmed by 1 base and J by 4 bases, 9 bases remained unmatched. Germline V gene data show CDR1 as LGHNA and CDR2 as YSLEER. This CDR3 region has 16 residues. The CDR3 reads CASSQGPTGRGETQYF. CDR3 sequence (DNA): TGCGCCAGCAGCCAAGGACCGACAGGGAGAGGAGAGACCCAGTACTTC.

The rearrangement uses TRBV2 and TRBJ1-3, with unresolved D. V was cut by 0 bases and J by 4 bases, with 13 bases left in between. The CDR3 has 16 amino acids. CDR1 is SNHLY, CDR2 FYNNEI, per germline. The CDR3 reads CASSEAPGLTGNTIYF. The CDR3 DNA reads as TGTGCCAGCAGTGAAGCTCCAGGTCTCACAGGAAACACCATATATTTT.

The gene calls are TRBV5-1 and TRBJ1-6, with D maybe TRBD1 (5 bases). Between the trimmed V and J ends, which lost 4 bases and 9 bases, there was a span of 17 bases. The CDR3 is made up of 15 amino acids. Per the germline V gene, CDR1 is SGHRS and CDR2 is YFSETQ. In nucleotides, the CDR3 is TGCGCCAGCAGCCCCGACCCAGGCGGGGGTTCACCCCTCCACTTT. Its protein is CASSPDPGGGSPLHF.

V usage is TRBV19 and J usage is TRBJ2-7; D call uncertain. Germline V CDR1 and CDR2: LNHDA, SQIVND (reference sequence). The germline V and J ends were trimmed by 5 bases and 4 bases, with 12 bases remaining between them. This CDR3 has 13 residues. As DNA, the CDR3 is TGTGCCAGTAGTGATTCTCCGGTGTACGAGCAGTACTTC. Translation: CASSDSPVYEQYF.